These 32 T cell receptor beta chains came from one sample sequenced in a study of cytomegalovirus exposure and HLA in healthy donors (dated by TCRdb to the late 2010s). Library generation was performed with the immunoSEQ multiplex PCR assay. TCRdb holds this immuneACCESS table with in-frame rearrangements only. Some clones are missing; in checked studies, unresolved V genes explain under half, and the rest has no known cause. This sample has 85,000 to 95,000 clones in its table, and about 96% of those were observed once. The ten largest make up about 0.8% of the sample. Sample: PBMCs. The receptors stem from a young man in good health and CMV-seronegative.

This clone has a single count. The genes are TRBV11-3 and TRBJ2-3; TRBD1 is a possible D gene (6 bases). The V end was cut by 6 bases, the J end by 0 bases, with 13 bases between. This CDR3 has 15 amino acids. Germline-derived CDR1 and CDR2 are SGHNT and YENEEA. The CDR3 DNA reads TGTGCCAGCAGTCCCCGCAGGGGAAGCACAGATACGCAGTATTTT. This gives the protein CASSPRRGSTDTQYF.

The chain joins TRBV27 to TRBJ1-4, with TRBD1 matching over 8 bases. Per the germline V gene, CDR1 is MNHEY and CDR2 is SMNVEV (reference sequence). CDR3 length: 14 amino acids. V shed 6 bases, J shed 7 bases, and the junction held 7 bases outside the gene matches. The DNA for the CDR3 is TGTGCCAGCAGGACAGGGGTGGGTGGTGAAAAACTGTTTTTT. It encodes CASRTGVGGEKLFF.

The chain carries TRBV7-2 and TRBJ1-1; 7 bases agree with TRBD1. Germline lookup yields CDR1 SGHTA and CDR2 FQGNSA. V was pared by 4 bases and J by 0 bases, with 14 bases of the junction left unmatched. The CDR3 contains 18 residues. CDR3: CASSSQDRRLPMNTEAFF. Written as DNA, the CDR3 is TGTGCCAGCAGCTCCCAGGACAGGAGATTACCGATGAACACTGAAGCTTTCTTT.

The V call is TRBV7-2, the J call TRBJ1-1; 10 bases are a match to TRBD1. The germline CDR1 and CDR2 sequences are SGHTA and FQGNSA. This CDR3 has 16 amino acids. V was pared by 6 bases and J by 4 bases, with 11 bases of the junction left unmatched. The CDR3 DNA is TGTGCCAGCAGTCGGAGACAGGGGGCCACGGGCACTGAAGCTTTCTTT. Translation: CASSRRQGATGTEAFF.

V and J are TRBV18 and TRBJ2-4; 9 nucleotides match TRBD1. The V gene's germline CDR1 is KGHSH and CDR2 LQKENI. V lost 1 base, J lost 8 bases, and 3 bases stayed unmatched. CDR3 size: 14 residues. The DNA for the CDR3 is TGTGCCAGCTCACCACGGACAGGGGAGGACATTCAGTACTTC. This encodes CASSPRTGEDIQYF.

This chain links TRBV6-5 with TRBJ2-2, with 9 positions matching TRBD2. This CDR3 is 15 amino acids long. V trimming: 6 bases; J trimming: 5 bases; junction bases outside the gene matches: 7. The germline CDR1 and CDR2 sequences are MNHEY and SVGAGI. This CDR3 is CASRVAGVGTGELFF. In DNA, the CDR3 is TGTGCCAGCAGGGTAGCGGGAGTAGGTACCGGGGAGCTGTTTTTT.

The V and J genes are TRBV4-1 and TRBJ2-7; a weak D match, TRBD2 (6 bases). Trimming left V 4 bases short and J 3 bases short, with 16 bases between. Germline V CDR1 and CDR2: MGHRA, YSYEKL. The CDR3 loop spans 15 amino acids. In DNA form, the CDR3 reads TGCGCCAGCAGCCCTCTTTTGGGGGAGGACTACGAGCAGTACTTC. Amino acids: CASSPLLGEDYEQYF.

The chain combines TRBV10-3 with TRBJ2-7, with 12 positions matching TRBD2. The CDR3 extends over 14 amino acids. The J segment lost 6 bases and the V segment lost 6 bases, leaving 6 bases of the junction unmatched. Germline lookup yields CDR1 ENHRY and CDR2 SYGVKD. The CDR3 DNA is TGTGCCATCAGCCAGACTAGCGGGAGTGGCGAGCAGTACGTC. Residues: CAISQTSGSGEQYV.

The chain employs TRBV30 and TRBJ2-3, with unresolved D. Trimming took 3 bases from V and 8 from J, leaving 9 bases between them. The CDR3 loop spans 11 amino acids. Germline CDR1 reads GTSNPN; CDR2 reads SVGIG (reference sequence). The CDR3 region has the DNA TGTGCCTGGAGCGCTCGGAGTACGCAGTATTTT. This encodes CAWSARSTQYF. The full variable domain, in which reference TRBV30 and TRBJ2-3 provide the parts outside the CDR3, is SQTIHQWPATLVQPVGSPLSLECTVEGTSNPNLYWYRQAAGRGLQLLFYSVGIGQISSEVPQNLSASRPQDRQFILSSKKLLLSDSGFYLCAWSARSTQYFGPGTRLTVL.

The J gene is TRBJ2-7, the V gene TRBV7-6; D is unresolved. The V end was cut by 1 base, the J end by 2 bases, with 3 bases between. CDR1 SGHVS and CDR2 FNYEAQ come from the germline V gene. This CDR3 is built from 12 residues. In nucleotides, the CDR3 is TGTGCCAGCAGCTTAGACACCTACGAGCAGTACTTC. Translation gives CASSLDTYEQYF. Full variable domain (missing parts from reference TRBV7-6 and TRBJ2-7): GAGVSQSPRYKVTKRGQDVALRCDPISGHVSLYWYRQALGQGPEFLTYFNYEAQQDKSGLPNDRFSAERPEGSISTLTIQRTEQRDSAMYRCASSLDTYEQYFGPGTRLTVT.

This rearrangement joins TRBV7-2 to TRBJ2-7, with TRBD1 identical over 7 bases. The CDR3 is made up of 15 amino acids. Germline-derived CDR1 and CDR2 are SGHTA and FQGNSA. The V segment lost 0 bases and the J segment 2 bases; nucleotides outside the gene matches: 4. The CDR3: CASSLAGTAPYEQYF. The CDR3 DNA follows: TGTGCCAGCAGCTTAGCTGGGACAGCACCCTACGAGCAGTACTTC.

This rearrangement joins TRBV27 to TRBJ2-1, with 7 bases identical to TRBD1. Germline CDR1 is MNHEY and CDR2 is SMNVEV (reference sequence). The length of the CDR3 is 15 residues. Trimming removed 5 bases from V and 4 bases from J; junction bases left unmatched: 8. CDR3 in DNA: TGTGCCAGCAGTCTAGACAGGGCGCCTTACAATGAGCAGTTCTTC. This gives the protein CASSLDRAPYNEQFF.

In DNA, the CDR3 is TGTGCCAGCAGCTCGGGACTAGCGGGAGCCACGGGAAATGAGCAGTTCTTC. As protein: CASSSGLAGATGNEQFF. The rearrangement uses TRBV7-2 and TRBJ2-1, with 14 bases that match TRBD2. Germline trimming cut 4 bases from V and 7 bases from J; bases unmatched to any gene: 9. CDR3 size: 17 residues. The germline gives CDR1 SGHTA, CDR2 FQGNSA. Together with reference TRBV7-2 and TRBJ2-1, the CDR3 gives the full variable domain: GAGVSQSPSNKVTEKGKDVELRCDPISGHTALYWYRQSLGQGLEFLIYFQGNSAPDKSGLPSDRFSAERTGGSVSTLTIQRTQQEDSAVYLCASSSGLAGATGNEQFFGPGTRLTVL.

The CDR3 sequence: CASSSGEVTYEQYF. Written as DNA, the CDR3 is TGTGCCAGCAGCTCGGGGGAGGTAACCTACGAGCAGTACTTC. The chain carries TRBV6-1 and TRBJ2-7, with TRBD2 as a possible D gene (6 bases). This CDR3 comprises 14 residues. Germline V gene lookup returns CDR1 MNHNS and CDR2 SASEGT. Deletions cut 6 bases from V and 2 bases from J, with 14 bases between.

The rearrangement joins TRBV7-9 to TRBJ2-3; D is unclear. CDR1 SEHNR and CDR2 FQNEAQ come from the germline V gene (reference sequence). Trimming removed 2 bases at V and 2 bases at J, with 5 bases between. This CDR3 has 13 amino acids. The DNA of the CDR3 is TGTGCCAGCAGCTTACTGTCCACAGATACGCAGTATTTT. It encodes CASSLLSTDTQYF.

The rearrangement joins TRBV2 to TRBJ1-4; 8 bases align to TRBD1. From germline, CDR1 is SNHLY and CDR2 FYNNEI. There are 16 residues in the CDR3. The ends lost 2 bases at V and 4 bases at J; junction bases unmatched: 6. The CDR3 DNA is TGTGCCAGCAGTGAATACAGGGGGGTCGGTAATGAAAAACTGTTTTTT. Protein sequence: CASSEYRGVGNEKLFF.

This rearrangement joins TRBV27 to TRBJ1-1, with a possible D match to TRBD1 (5 bases). CDR1 is MNHEY and CDR2 is SMNVEV in the germline V gene (reference sequence). This CDR3 spans 13 amino acids. V was clipped by 4 bases and J by 1 base, with 7 bases between them. As DNA, the CDR3 is TGTGCCAGCAGTTATACAGGGAACACTGAAGCTTTCTTT. It codes for CASSYTGNTEAFF.

The chain recombines TRBV15 with TRBJ2-4; tentatively, D is TRBD1 (5 bases). V shed 2 bases and J shed 1 base, with 12 bases lying between them. Germline loops: CDR1 LNHNV, CDR2 YYDKDF (reference sequence). This CDR3 is 16 amino acids long. CDR3 loop: CATSRPETEAKNIQYF. The DNA for the CDR3 is TGTGCCACCAGCAGACCCGAGACAGAGGCCAAAAACATTCAGTACTTC. The full variable domain, with the rest looked up from reference TRBV15 and TRBJ2-4, is DAMVIQNPRYQVTQFGKPVTLSCSQTLNHNVMYWYQQKSSQAPKLLFHYYDKDFNNEADTPDNFQSRRPNTSFCFLDIRSPGLGDTAMYLCATSRPETEAKNIQYFGAGTRLSVL.

The chain carries TRBV7-3 and TRBJ2-2; tentatively, D is TRBD2 (7 bases). CDR1 and CDR2 from the germline V gene are SGHTA and FQGTGA. This CDR3 comprises 16 residues. V was pared by 4 bases and J by 4 bases, with 16 bases between. The CDR3 here is CASSSGAGASTGELFF. The CDR3 DNA reads as TGTGCCAGCAGCTCAGGGGCGGGAGCAAGCACCGGGGAGCTGTTTTTT.

This clone was detected once. The V and J genes are TRBV9 and TRBJ1-4, with 9 bases fitting TRBD1. The CDR3 loop spans 15 amino acids. Germline lookup yields CDR1 SGDLS and CDR2 YYNGEE. After removal of 4 bases from V and 5 bases from J, the junction contained 6 bases not matched to a gene. CDR3 DNA: TGTGCCAGCAGCCCCCGGACAGGGGCGAATGAAAAACTGTTTTTT. Translated, it gives CASSPRTGANEKLFF. Complete variable domain (other parts from reference TRBV9 and TRBJ1-4): DSGVTQTPKHLITATGQRVTLRCSPRSGDLSVYWYQQSLDQGLQFLIQYYNGEERAKGNILERFSAQQFPDLHSELNLSSLELGDSALYFCASSPRTGANEKLFFGSGTQLSVL.

The CDR3, as DNA: TGTGCCAGTAGTGTGGAGCGGCCGACTAGCGGGAGAGATACGCAGTATTTT. It yields the protein CASSVERPTSGRDTQYF. V gene TRBV19 combines with J gene TRBJ2-3; 12 bases agree with TRBD2. V lost 5 bases, J lost 5 bases, and 11 bases stayed unmatched. The CDR3 contains 17 residues. Germline lookup yields CDR1 LNHDA and CDR2 SQIVND (reference sequence).

The chain uses TRBV18 and TRBJ1-1, with a tentative D call TRBD1 (6 bases). Germline V lookup: CDR1 KGHSH, CDR2 LQKENI. CDR3 size: 14 residues. Trimming pared 8 bases from V and 1 base from J, leaving 14 bases between. CDR3 sequence reads: CASGQGLKNTEAFF. The CDR3 nucleotides read TGTGCCAGCGGTCAGGGGCTAAAGAACACTGAAGCTTTCTTT.

This chain joins TRBV11-2 and TRBJ1-3, with 9 bases lining up with TRBD1. The CDR3 loop spans 17 amino acids. With 5 bases clipped from V and 2 bases from J, the junction kept 10 bases outside the gene matches. CDR1 is SGHAT, CDR2 FQNNGV, per germline. The CDR3 DNA reads as TGTGCCAGCAGCGCTCTGCACCGGGACAGGGCTGGAAACACCATATATTTT. Residues: CASSALHRDRAGNTIYF.

This clone occurred once. The V gene is TRBV21-1, the J gene TRBJ2-7; TRBD1, the D gene given by the table, was not confirmed from the DNA. TRBV21-1 is marked as a pseudogene. The CDR3 totals 17 residues. CDR3 region: CASSKWGGAGEGHEQYF. CDR3 sequence (DNA): TGTGCCAGCAGCAAATGGGGTGGGGCAGGGGAAGGACACGAGCAGTACTTC.

J is TRBJ2-5 and V is TRBV6-5; D might be TRBD1 (5 bases). Matching the DNA end better, TRBJ2-7 makes the J call doubtful. This CDR3 is built from 15 residues. Germline V gene data show CDR1 as MNHEY and CDR2 as SVGAGI. CDR3 sequence (DNA): TGTGCCAGCAGGGAAAACTATGACAGTAAATACGAGCAGTACTTC. Encoded protein: CASRENYDSKYEQYF.

V gene TRBV19 combines with J gene TRBJ2-3, with TRBD2 matching 11 bases. The CDR3 covers 14 residues. Germline CDR1 is LNHDA and CDR2 is SQIVND (reference sequence). Trimming cost V 4 bases and J 5 bases; bases outside gene matches: 2. The CDR3 DNA reads TGTGCCAGTAGTAAGGGGACTAGCGGAGATACGCAGTATTTT. It codes for CASSKGTSGDTQYF. Full variable domain (outside the CDR3, taken from reference TRBV19 and TRBJ2-3): DGGITQSPKYLFRKEGQNVTLSCEQNLNHDAMYWYRQDPGQGLRLIYYSQIVNDFQKGDIAEGYSVSREKKESFPLTVTSAQKNPTAFYLCASSKGTSGDTQYFGPGTRLTVL.

The chain links TRBV19 to TRBJ2-7; 8 bases align to TRBD1. Germline loops: CDR1 LNHDA, CDR2 SQIVND (reference sequence). J was trimmed by 0 bases and V by 9 bases; bases with no gene match: 7. CDR3 length: 14 amino acids. The chain's CDR3 is CASRDRFSSYEQYF. For the CDR3, the DNA is TGTGCCAGCCGGGACAGGTTTAGCTCCTACGAGCAGTACTTC.

The chain employs TRBV7-9 and TRBJ2-7; 7 nucleotides match TRBD2. With 4 bases clipped from V and 3 bases from J, the junction kept 6 bases outside the gene matches. CDR1 and CDR2 from the germline V gene are SEHNR and FQNEAQ (reference sequence). The CDR3 extends over 14 amino acids. This chain's CDR3 is CASSSGGADYEQYV. Here the CDR3 DNA reads TGTGCCAGCAGCTCGGGAGGAGCAGACTACGAGCAGTACGTC.

The V and J genes are TRBV6-5 and TRBJ2-5; TRBD2 agrees at 13 bases. CDR3 length: 15 residues. With V trimmed by 5 bases and J by 4 bases, 4 bases remained unmatched. CDR1 is MNHEY and CDR2 is SVGAGI in the germline V gene. CDR3 in amino acids: CASSIGLAGAETQYF. CDR3 nucleotide sequence: TGTGCCAGCAGTATCGGACTAGCGGGAGCAGAGACCCAGTACTTC.

This clone is a singleton in its sample. V gene TRBV5-1 combines with J gene TRBJ2-2; D possibly corresponds to TRBD1 (6 bases). CDR1 and CDR2 (germline): SGHRS, YFSETQ. Trimming took off 6 bases at V and 6 bases at J, with 18 bases between the two ends. The CDR3 runs 15 residues. The CDR3 bases are TGCGCCAGCAAAGTGGGGGCGAATACGGCCGGGGAGCTGTTTTTT. Its translation: CASKVGANTAGELFF.

This clone has only one observation. This chain links TRBV13 with TRBJ1-4; 10 bases map to TRBD1. V trimming: 5 bases; J trimming: 8 bases; junction bases outside the gene matches: 8. The CDR3 consists of 15 residues. Germline V gene data show CDR1 as PRHDT and CDR2 as FYEKMQ (reference sequence). As DNA, the CDR3 is TGTGCCAGCAGCCTATCCGGGACAGGGGTAGAAAAACTGTTTTTT. It encodes CASSLSGTGVEKLFF.

The chain employs TRBV2 and TRBJ2-3; TRBD2 matches at 9 bases. Germline loops: CDR1 SNHLY, CDR2 FYNNEI. CDR3 length equals 16 residues. Losses at the gene ends were 5 bases for V and 0 bases for J; bases not matched to a gene: 6. CDR3 region: CASSPGLAFSTDTQYF. The CDR3 DNA reads as TGTGCCAGCAGTCCTGGACTAGCGTTTAGCACAGATACGCAGTATTTT.